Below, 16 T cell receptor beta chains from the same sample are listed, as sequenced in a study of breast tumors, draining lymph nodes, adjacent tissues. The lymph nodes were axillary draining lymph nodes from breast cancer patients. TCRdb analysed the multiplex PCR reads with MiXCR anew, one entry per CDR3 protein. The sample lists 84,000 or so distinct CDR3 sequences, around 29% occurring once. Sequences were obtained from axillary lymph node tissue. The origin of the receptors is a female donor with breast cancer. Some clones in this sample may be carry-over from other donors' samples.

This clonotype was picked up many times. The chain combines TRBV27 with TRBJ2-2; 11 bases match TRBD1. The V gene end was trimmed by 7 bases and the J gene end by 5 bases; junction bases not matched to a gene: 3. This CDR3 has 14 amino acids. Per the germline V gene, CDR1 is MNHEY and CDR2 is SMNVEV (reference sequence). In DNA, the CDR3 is TGTGCCAGCATGGACAGGGGGCTTACCGGGGAGCTGTTTTTT. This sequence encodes CASMDRGLTGELFF.

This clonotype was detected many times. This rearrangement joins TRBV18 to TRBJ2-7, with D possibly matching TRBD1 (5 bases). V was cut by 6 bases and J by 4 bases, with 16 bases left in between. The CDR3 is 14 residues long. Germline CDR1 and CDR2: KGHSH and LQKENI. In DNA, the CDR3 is TGTGCCAGCTCTGAAAACCACGCAGGGTACGAGCAGTACTTC. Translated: CASSENHAGYEQYF.

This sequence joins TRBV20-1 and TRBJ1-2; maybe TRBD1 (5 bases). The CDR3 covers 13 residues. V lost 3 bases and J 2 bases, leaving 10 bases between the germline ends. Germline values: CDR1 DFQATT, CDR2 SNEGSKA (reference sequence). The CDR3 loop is CSARDTRNYGYTF. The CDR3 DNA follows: TGCAGTGCTAGGGACACCAGGAACTATGGCTACACCTTC.

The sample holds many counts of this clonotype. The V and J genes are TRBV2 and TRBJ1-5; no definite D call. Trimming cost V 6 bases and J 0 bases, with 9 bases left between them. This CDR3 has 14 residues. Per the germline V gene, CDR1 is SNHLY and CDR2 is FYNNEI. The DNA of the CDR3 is TGTGCCAGCAGCATGGCCCTTAGCAATCAGCCCCAGCATTTT. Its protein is CASSMALSNQPQHF.

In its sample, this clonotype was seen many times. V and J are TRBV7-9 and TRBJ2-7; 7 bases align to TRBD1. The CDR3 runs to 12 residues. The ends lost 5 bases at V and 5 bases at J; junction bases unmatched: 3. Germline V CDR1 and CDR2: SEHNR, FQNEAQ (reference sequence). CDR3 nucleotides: TGTGCCAGCAGCATACAGGGGAACGAGCAGTACTTC. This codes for CASSIQGNEQYF. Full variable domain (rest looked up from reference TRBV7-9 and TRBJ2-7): DTGVSQNPRHKITKRGQNVTFRCDPISEHNRLYWYRQTLGQGPEFLTYFQNEAQLEKSRLLSDRFSAERPKGSFSTLEIQRTEQGDSAMYLCASSIQGNEQYFGPGTRLTVT.

CDR3 DNA sequence: TGTGCCAGCAGTGAAGTCCCGCACAGGGGTTCTAATGAAAAACTGTTTTTT. Protein: CASSEVPHRGSNEKLFF. This chain joins TRBV6-5 and TRBJ1-4; 7 nucleotides match TRBD1. Germline CDR1 is MNHEY and CDR2 is SVGAGI. The J segment lost 3 bases and the V segment lost 5 bases, leaving 12 bases of the junction unmatched. The CDR3 runs to 17 residues.

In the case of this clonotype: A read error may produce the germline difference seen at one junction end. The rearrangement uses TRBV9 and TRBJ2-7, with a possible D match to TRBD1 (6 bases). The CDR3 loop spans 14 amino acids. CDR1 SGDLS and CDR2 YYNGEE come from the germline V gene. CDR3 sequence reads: CASSARDNLYEQPF. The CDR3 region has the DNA TGTGCCAGCAGCGCAAGGGACAACCTCTACGAGCAGCCCTTC.

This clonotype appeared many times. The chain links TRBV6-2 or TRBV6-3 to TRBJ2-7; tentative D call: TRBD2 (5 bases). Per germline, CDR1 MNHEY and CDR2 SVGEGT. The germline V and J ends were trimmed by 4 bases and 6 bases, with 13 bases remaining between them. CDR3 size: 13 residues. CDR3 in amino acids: CASSSTSQGEQYF. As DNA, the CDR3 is TGTGCCAGCAGTTCAACTAGTCAAGGCGAGCAGTACTTC.

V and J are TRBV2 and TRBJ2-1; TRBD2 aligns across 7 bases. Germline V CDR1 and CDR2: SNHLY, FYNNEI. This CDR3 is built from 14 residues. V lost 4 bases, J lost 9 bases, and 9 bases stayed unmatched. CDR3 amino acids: CASSGSSGRSEQFF. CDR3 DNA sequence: TGTGCCAGCAGTGGGTCTAGCGGAAGAAGTGAGCAGTTCTTC.

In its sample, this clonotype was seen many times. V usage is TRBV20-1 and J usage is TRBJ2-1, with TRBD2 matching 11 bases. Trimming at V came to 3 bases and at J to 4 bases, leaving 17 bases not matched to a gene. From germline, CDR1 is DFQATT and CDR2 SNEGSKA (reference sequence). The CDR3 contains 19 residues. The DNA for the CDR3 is TGCAGTGCTAGGGACATTAATGGACTAGCGGGCCCGGGATACAATGAGCAGTTCTTC. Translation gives CSARDINGLAGPGYNEQFF.

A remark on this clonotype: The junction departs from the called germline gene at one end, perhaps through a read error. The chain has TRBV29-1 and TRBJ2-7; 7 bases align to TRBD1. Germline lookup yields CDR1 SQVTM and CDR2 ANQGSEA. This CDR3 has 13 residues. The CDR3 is CSAALTGNHEQYF. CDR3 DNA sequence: TGTAGCGCCGCACTGACAGGGAACCACGAGCAGTACTTC.

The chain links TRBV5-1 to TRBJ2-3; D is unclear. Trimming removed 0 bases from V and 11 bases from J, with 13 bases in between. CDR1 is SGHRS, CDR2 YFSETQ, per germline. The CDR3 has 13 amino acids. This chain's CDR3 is CASSLGLNNEQYF. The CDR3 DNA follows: TGCGCCAGCAGCTTGGGCCTAAACAATGAGCAGTATTTT.

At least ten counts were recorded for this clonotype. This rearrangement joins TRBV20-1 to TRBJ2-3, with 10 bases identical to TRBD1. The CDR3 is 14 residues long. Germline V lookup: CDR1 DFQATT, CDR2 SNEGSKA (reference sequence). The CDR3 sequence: CSRLDRGRPDTQYF. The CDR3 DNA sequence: TGCAGCCGACTCGACAGGGGGCGTCCAGATACGCAGTATTTT.

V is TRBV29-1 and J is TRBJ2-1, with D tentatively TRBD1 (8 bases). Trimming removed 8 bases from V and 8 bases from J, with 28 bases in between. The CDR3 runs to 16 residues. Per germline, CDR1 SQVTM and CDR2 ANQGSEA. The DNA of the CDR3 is TGCAGCCCATGCCGGATACAGGGGGGGAAGATCGATGAGCAGTTCTTC. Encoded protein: CSPCRIQGGKIDEQFF.

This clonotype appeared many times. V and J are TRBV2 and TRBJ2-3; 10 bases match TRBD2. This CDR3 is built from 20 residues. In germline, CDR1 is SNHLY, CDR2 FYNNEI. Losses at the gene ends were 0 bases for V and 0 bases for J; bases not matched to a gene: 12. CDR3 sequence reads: CASSEALLAGALLSTDTQYF. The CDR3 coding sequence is TGTGCCAGCAGTGAAGCGCTGCTAGCGGGAGCGTTACTTAGCACAGATACGCAGTATTTT.

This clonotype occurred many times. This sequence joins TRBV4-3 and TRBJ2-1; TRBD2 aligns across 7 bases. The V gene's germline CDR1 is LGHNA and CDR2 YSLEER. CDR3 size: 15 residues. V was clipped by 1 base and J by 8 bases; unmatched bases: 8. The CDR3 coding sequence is TGCGCCAGCAGCCAAGGGGACTACCTTGGAGATGAGCAGTTCTTC. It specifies CASSQGDYLGDEQFF.